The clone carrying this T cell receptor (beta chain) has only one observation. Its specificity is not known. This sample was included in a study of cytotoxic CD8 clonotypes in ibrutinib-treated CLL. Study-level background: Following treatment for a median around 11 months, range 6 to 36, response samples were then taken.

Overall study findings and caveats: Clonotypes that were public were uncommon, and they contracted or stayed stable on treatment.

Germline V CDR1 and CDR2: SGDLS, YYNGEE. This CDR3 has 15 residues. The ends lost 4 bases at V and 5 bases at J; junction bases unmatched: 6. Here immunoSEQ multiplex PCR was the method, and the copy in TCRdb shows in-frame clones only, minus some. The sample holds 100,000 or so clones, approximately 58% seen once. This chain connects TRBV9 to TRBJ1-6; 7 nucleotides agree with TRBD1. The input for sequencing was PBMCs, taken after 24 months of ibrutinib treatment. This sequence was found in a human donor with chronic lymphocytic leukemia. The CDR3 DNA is TGTGCCAGCAGCCCCTGGGACAGCAATAATTCACCCCTCCACTTT. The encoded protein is CASSPWDSNNSPLHF.